This T cell receptor beta chain was recorded in a study of T cells in Graves' hyperthyroidism and ophthalmopathy. Overall study findings and caveats: Blood held most thyroid clonotypes expanded above 0.001 frequency.

There were TCR beta CDR3 regions amplified from RNA transcripts. TCR CDR3 regions were first amplified by RT-PCR with HTBI primers. TCRdb independently ran MiXCR on the multiplex PCR reads; one entry per CDR3 protein. This table has a few hundred thousand distinct CDR3 sequences, around 50% appearing once. This clonotype was recorded at least ten times. The antigen remains unidentified. The CDR3 has 15 amino acids. The V and J ends lost 3 bases and 6 bases respectively, with 17 bases between them. In germline, CDR1 is SGHDN, CDR2 FVKESK. The sequence came from an adult woman with Graves' disease, either hyperthyroidism or ophthalmopathy (not recorded which). The rearrangement uses TRBV14 and TRBJ1-1; D unresolved. Material for sequencing was peripheral blood or thyroid tissue (not recorded which). CDR3 protein: CASSQSLKPGSEAFF. The CDR3, as DNA: TGTGCCAGCAGCCAGAGCCTTAAACCGGGTTCTGAAGCTTTCTTT. The whole variable domain, filled in from reference TRBV14 and TRBJ1-1, reads EAGVTQFPSHSVIEKGQTVTLRCDPISGHDNLYWYRRVMGKEIKFLLHFVKESKQDESGMPNNRFLAERTGGTYSTLKVQPAELEDSGVYFCASSQSLKPGSEAFFGQGTRLTVV.